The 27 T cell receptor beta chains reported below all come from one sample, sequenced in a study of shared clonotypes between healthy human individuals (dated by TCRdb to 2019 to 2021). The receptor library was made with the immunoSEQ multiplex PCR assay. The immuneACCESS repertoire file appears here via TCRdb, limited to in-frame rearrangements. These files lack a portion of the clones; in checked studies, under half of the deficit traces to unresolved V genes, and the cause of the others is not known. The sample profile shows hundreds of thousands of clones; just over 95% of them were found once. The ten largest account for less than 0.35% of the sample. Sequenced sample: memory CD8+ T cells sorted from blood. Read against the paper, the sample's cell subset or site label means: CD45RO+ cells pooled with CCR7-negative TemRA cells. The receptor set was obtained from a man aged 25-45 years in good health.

The CDR3 DNA sequence: TGTGCCAGCAGCGTAGGGGGACAGGGCGGGAATGGCTACACCTTC. Its translation: CASSVGGQGGNGYTF. This sequence joins TRBV9 and TRBJ1-2; 9 bases match TRBD1. The CDR3 consists of 15 residues. V trimming: 0 bases; J trimming: 6 bases; junction bases outside the gene matches: 6. Germline CDR1 and CDR2: SGDLS and YYNGEE.

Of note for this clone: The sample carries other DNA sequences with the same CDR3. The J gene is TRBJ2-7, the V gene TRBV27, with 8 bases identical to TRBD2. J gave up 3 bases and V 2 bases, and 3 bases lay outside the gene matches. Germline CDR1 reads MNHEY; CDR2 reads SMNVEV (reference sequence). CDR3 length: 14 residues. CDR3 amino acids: CASSLGTRGYEQYF. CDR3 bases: TGTGCCAGCAGTTTAGGGACTAGAGGCTACGAGCAGTACTTC.

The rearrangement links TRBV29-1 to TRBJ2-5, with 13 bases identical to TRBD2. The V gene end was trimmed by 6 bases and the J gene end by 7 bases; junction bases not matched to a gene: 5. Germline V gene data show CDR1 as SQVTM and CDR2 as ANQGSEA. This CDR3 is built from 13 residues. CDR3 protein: CSVGTSGKGTQYF. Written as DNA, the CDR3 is TGCAGCGTCGGGACTAGCGGGAAGGGGACCCAGTACTTC.

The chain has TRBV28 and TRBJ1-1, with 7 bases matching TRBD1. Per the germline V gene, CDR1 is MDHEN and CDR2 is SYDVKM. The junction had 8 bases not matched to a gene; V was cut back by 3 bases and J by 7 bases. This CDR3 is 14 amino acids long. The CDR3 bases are TGTGCCAGCAGTTTGAGGGACAGTTTGTTTGAAGCTTTCTTT. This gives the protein CASSLRDSLFEAFF. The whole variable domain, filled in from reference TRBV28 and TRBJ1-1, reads DVKVTQSSRYLVKRTGEKVFLECVQDMDHENMFWYRQDPGLGLRLIYFSYDVKMKEKGDIPEGYSVSREKKERFSLILESASTNQTSMYLCASSLRDSLFEAFFGQGTRLTVV.

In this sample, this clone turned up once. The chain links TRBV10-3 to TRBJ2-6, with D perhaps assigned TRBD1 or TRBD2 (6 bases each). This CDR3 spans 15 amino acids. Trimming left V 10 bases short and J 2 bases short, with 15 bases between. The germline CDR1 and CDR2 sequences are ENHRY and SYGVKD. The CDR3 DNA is TGTGCCACTGGGGGGCTAGCGCCTGGGGCCAACGTCCTGACTTTC. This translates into CATGGLAPGANVLTF.

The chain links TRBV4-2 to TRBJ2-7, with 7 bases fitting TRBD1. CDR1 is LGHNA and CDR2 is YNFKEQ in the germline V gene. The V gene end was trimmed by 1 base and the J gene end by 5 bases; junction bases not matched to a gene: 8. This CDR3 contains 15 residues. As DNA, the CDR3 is TGTGCCAGCAGCCAAGTGAGAGGGGGCCGAGACGAGCAGTACTTC. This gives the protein CASSQVRGGRDEQYF.

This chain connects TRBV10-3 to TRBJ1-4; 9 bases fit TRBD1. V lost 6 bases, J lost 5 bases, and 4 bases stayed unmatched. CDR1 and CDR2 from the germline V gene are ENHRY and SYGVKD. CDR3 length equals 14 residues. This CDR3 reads CAIRKGTGNEKLFF. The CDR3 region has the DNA TGTGCCATCAGGAAGGGGACAGGGAATGAAAAACTGTTTTTT.

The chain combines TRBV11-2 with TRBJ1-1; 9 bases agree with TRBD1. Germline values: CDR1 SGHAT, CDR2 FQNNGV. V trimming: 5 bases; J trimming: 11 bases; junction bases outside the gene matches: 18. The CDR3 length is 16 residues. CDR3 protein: CASSRKNRGLSDTAFF. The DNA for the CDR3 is TGTGCCAGCAGCCGAAAAAACAGGGGGCTTAGTGACACGGCTTTCTTT. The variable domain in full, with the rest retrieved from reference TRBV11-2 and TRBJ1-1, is EAGVAQSPRYKIIEKRQSVAFWCNPISGHATLYWYQQILGQGPKLLIQFQNNGVVDDSQLPKDRFSAERLKGVDSTLKIQPAKLEDSAVYLCASSRKNRGLSDTAFFGQGTRLTVV.

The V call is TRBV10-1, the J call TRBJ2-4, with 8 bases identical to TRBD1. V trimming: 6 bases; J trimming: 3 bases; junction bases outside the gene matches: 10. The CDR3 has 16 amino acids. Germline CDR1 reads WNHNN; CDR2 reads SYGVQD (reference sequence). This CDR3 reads CASSHDRGEGKNIQYF. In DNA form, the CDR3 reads TGCGCCAGCAGCCACGACAGGGGAGAGGGCAAAAACATTCAGTACTTC.

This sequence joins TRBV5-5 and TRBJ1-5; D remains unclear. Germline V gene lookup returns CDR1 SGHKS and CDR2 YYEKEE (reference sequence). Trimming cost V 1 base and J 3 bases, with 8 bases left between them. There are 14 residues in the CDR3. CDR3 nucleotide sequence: TGTGCCAGCAGCTTGTTAGGGTACAATCAGCCCCAGCATTTT. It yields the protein CASSLLGYNQPQHF.

For the CDR3, the DNA is TGCAGCGTTGTAGGCGGGAATGAGCAGTTCTTC. Translated: CSVVGGNEQFF. The rearrangement uses TRBV29-1 and TRBJ2-1; D might be TRBD2 (5 bases). This CDR3 is built from 11 residues. V gave up 4 bases and J gave up 7 bases, with 8 bases separating them. CDR1 is SQVTM and CDR2 is ANQGSEA in the germline V gene.

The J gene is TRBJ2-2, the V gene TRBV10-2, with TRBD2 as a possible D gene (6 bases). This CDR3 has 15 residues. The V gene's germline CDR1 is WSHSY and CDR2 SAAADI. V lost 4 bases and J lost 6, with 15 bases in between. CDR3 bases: TGCGCCAGCAGTGTGTTAGTGCCGGGGGCCGGGGAGCTGTTTTTT. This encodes CASSVLVPGAGELFF.

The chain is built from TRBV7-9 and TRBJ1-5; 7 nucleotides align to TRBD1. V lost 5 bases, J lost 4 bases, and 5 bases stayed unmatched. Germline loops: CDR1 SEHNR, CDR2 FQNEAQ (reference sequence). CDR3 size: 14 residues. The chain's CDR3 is CASSPDRSNQPQHF. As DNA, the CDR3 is TGTGCCAGCAGCCCGGACAGGTCGAATCAGCCCCAGCATTTT.

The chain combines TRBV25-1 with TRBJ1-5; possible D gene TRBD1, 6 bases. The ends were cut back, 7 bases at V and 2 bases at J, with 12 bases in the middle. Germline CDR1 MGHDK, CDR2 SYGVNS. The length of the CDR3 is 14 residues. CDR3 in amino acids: CASKKNRGNQPQHF. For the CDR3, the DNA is TGTGCCAGCAAAAAAAACAGGGGCAATCAGCCCCAGCATTTT.

The CDR3 is CASSHDLAFGELFF. The DNA of the CDR3 is TGTGCCAGCAGCCATGACCTAGCGTTCGGGGAGCTGTTTTTT. The chain couples TRBV14 to TRBJ2-2; the D gene is possibly TRBD2 (6 bases). This CDR3 region has 14 residues. Germline V gene lookup returns CDR1 SGHDN and CDR2 FVKESK. The germline V and J ends were trimmed by 3 bases and 7 bases, with 12 bases remaining between them.

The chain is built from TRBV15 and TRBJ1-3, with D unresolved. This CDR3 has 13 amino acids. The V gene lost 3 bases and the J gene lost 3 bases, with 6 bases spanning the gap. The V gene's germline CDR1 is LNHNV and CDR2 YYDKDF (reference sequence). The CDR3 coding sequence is TGTGCCACCAGCAGTAGAGGTGGAAACACCATATATTTT. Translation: CATSSRGGNTIYF. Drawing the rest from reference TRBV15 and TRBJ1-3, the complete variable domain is DAMVIQNPRYQVTQFGKPVTLSCSQTLNHNVMYWYQQKSSQAPKLLFHYYDKDFNNEADTPDNFQSRRPNTSFCFLDIRSPGLGDTAMYLCATSSRGGNTIYFGEGSWLTVV.

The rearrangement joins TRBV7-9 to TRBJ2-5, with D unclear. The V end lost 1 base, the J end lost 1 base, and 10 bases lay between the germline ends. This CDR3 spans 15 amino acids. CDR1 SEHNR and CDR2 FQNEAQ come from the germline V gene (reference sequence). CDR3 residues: CASSLGVGVQETQYF. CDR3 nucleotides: TGTGCCAGCAGCTTAGGGGTTGGCGTCCAAGAGACCCAGTACTTC.

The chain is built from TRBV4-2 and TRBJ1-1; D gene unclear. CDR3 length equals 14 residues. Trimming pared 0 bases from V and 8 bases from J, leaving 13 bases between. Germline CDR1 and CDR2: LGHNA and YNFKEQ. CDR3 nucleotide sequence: TGTGCCAGCAGCCAAGATAAGGGCCCGGGGGAAGCTTTCTTT. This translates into CASSQDKGPGEAFF.

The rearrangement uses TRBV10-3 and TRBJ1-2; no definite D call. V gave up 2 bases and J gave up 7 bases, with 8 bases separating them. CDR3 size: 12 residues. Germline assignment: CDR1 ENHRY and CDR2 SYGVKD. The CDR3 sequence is CAISEGRIGYTF. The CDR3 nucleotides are TGTGCCATCAGTGAGGGAAGAATTGGCTACACCTTC.

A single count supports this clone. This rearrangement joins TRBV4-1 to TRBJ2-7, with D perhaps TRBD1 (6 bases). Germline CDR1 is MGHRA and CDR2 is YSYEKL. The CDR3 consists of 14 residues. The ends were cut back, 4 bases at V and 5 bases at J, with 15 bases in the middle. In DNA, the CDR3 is TGCGCCAGCAGCCCAGAGACAGGTTCGGACGAGCAGTACTTC. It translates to CASSPETGSDEQYF.

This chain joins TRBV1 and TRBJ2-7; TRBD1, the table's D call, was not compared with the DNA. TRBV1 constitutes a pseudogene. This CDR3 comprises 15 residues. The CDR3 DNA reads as TGCACCAGCAGCCGTCCGGGACAGGGAGACTACGAGCAGTACTTC. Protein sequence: CTSSRPGQGDYEQYF.

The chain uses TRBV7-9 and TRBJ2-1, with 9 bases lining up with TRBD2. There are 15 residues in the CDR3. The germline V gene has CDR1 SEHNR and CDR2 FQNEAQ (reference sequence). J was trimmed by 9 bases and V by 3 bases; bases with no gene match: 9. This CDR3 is CASSLVAGVGGEQFF. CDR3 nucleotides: TGTGCCAGCAGCTTGGTAGCGGGAGTGGGAGGTGAGCAGTTCTTC.

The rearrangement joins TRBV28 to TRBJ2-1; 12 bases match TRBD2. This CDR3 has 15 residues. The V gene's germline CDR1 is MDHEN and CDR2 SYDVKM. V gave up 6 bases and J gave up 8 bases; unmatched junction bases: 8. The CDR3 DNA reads TGTGCCAGCAGACCTAGCGGGAGGGCGAGATATGAGCAGTTCTTC. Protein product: CASRPSGRARYEQFF.

The CDR3 is CASSLVRGNYEQYF. The CDR3 DNA reads as TGTGCCAGCAGCTTAGTACGAGGGAACTACGAGCAGTACTTC. The chain has TRBV7-2 and TRBJ2-7, with D possibly matching TRBD2 (5 bases). The CDR3 contains 14 residues. CDR1 is SGHTA, CDR2 FQGNSA, per germline. V lost 1 base and J 3 bases, leaving 10 bases between the germline ends. Filled out from reference TRBV7-2 and TRBJ2-7, the complete variable domain reads GAGVSQSPSNKVTEKGKDVELRCDPISGHTALYWYRQSLGQGLEFLIYFQGNSAPDKSGLPSDRFSAERTGGSVSTLTIQRTQQEDSAVYLCASSLVRGNYEQYFGPGTRLTVT.

CDR3 bases: TGTGCCAGCAGCTTTTCAGCTATTGGCTACACCTTC. This translates into CASSFSAIGYTF. V gene TRBV7-9 combines with J gene TRBJ1-2; D is unresolved. This CDR3 spans 12 amino acids. V shed 3 bases and J shed 7 bases, with 9 bases lying between them. Germline CDR1 is SEHNR and CDR2 is FQNEAQ (reference sequence).

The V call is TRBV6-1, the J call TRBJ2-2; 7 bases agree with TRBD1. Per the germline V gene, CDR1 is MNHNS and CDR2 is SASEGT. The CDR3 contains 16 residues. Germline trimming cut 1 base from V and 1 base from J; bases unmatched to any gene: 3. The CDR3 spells CASSEVRDRNTGELFF. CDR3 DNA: TGTGCCAGCAGTGAAGTCCGGGACAGGAACACCGGGGAGCTGTTTTTT.

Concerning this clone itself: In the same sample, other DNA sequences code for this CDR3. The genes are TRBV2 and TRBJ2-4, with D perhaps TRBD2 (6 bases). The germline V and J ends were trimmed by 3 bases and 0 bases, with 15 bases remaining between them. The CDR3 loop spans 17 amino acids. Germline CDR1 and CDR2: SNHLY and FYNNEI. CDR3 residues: CASSEGSWGLAKNIQYF. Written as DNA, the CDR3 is TGTGCCAGCAGTGAGGGTTCGTGGGGACTAGCCAAAAACATTCAGTACTTC.